The clone carrying this T cell receptor beta chain was recorded a few times. Germline CDR1 and CDR2: LGHDT and YNNKEL (reference sequence). The CDR3 sequence is 13 residues long. With 0 bases removed from V and 9 bases from J, the gap between germline ends came to 9 bases. The data were taken from a study of blood T cell repertoires in COVID-19. Looking at the study overall: Samples came from the United States, Italy and Spain, spanning acute and convalescent COVID-19. From T cells, B-cell-depleted T cells, or PBMCs came the material, which was cDNA or gDNA.

As originally analysed: Reference gene primer amplification gave estimated nucleated cell counts. Using immunoSEQ multiplex PCR, the repertoire was profiled, and TCRdb retains in-frame clones only, with some absent. V and J calls plus clone size are reproduced from that table; the DNA served to infer D and trimming. The sample carries tens of thousands of clones, around 86% recorded once. Material: peripheral blood. V usage is TRBV3-1 (or the pseudogene TRBV3-2) and J usage is TRBJ1-5; possible D gene TRBD1, 5 bases. The receptor comes from a human donor in a cohort sampled during active COVID-19. The CDR3 reads CASSQDRDRPQHF. The CDR3 nucleotides read TGTGCCAGCAGCCAAGACAGGGATCGGCCCCAGCATTTT.